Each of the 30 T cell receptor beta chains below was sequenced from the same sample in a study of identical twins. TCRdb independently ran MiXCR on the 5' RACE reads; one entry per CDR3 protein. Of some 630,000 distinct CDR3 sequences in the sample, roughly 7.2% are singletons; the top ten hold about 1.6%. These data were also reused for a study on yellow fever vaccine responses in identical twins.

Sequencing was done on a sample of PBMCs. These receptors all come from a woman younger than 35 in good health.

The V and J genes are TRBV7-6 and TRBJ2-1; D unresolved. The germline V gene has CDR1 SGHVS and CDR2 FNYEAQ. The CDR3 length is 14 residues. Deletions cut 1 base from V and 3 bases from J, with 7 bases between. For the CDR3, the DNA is TGTGCCAGCAGCTTAGATGGGATCTACAATGAGCAGTTCTTC. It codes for CASSLDGIYNEQFF.

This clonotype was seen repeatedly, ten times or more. This CDR3 is CASSPRVSDTGELFF. The CDR3 region has the DNA TGCGCCAGCAGCCCCAGGGTTTCGGACACCGGGGAGCTGTTTTTT. V is TRBV5-1 and J is TRBJ2-2; D perhaps matches TRBD1 (5 bases). This CDR3 region has 15 residues. Trimming left V 4 bases short and J 3 bases short, with 13 bases between. The V gene's germline CDR1 is SGHRS and CDR2 YFSETQ.

The CDR3 coding sequence is TGCGCCAGCAGCTTGTTGGGACAGGGGGCCTTGCAGCCCCAGCATTTT. It specifies CASSLLGQGALQPQHF. The genes are TRBV5-1 and TRBJ1-5; 12 bases agree with TRBD1. CDR1 and CDR2 (germline): SGHRS, YFSETQ. This CDR3 region has 16 residues. V trimming: 1 base; J trimming: 7 bases; junction bases outside the gene matches: 6.

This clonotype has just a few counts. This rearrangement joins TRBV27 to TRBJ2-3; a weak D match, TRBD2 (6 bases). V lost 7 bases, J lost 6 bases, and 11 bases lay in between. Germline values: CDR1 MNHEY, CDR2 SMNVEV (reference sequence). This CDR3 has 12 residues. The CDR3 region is CASMTGVDTQYF. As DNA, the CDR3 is TGTGCCAGCATGACGGGAGTCGATACGCAGTATTTT.

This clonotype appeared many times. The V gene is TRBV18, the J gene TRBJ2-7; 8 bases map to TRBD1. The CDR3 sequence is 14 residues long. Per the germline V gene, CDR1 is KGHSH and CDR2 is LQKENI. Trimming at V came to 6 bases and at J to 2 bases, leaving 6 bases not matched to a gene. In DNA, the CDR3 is TGTGCCAGCTCCCTAAGGACAGGGCCCTACGAGCAGTACTTC. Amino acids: CASSLRTGPYEQYF.

The CDR3 loop is CSARDLGTAGHFSEKLFF. CDR3 sequence (DNA): TGCAGTGCTAGAGATTTAGGGACAGCCGGCCACTTCTCTGAAAAACTGTTTTTT. V gene TRBV20-1 combines with J gene TRBJ1-4, with 7 bases identical to TRBD1. CDR1 is DFQATT, CDR2 SNEGSKA, per germline (reference sequence). The CDR3 is 18 residues long. Trimming took 0 bases from V and 7 from J; bases not matched to a gene: 17.

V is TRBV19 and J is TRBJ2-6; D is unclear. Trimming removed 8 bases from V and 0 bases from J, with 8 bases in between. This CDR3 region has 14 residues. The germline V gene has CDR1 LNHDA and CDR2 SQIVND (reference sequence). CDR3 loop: CASRLSSGANVLTF. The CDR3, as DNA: TGTGCCAGTCGACTTAGCTCTGGGGCCAACGTCCTGACTTTC.

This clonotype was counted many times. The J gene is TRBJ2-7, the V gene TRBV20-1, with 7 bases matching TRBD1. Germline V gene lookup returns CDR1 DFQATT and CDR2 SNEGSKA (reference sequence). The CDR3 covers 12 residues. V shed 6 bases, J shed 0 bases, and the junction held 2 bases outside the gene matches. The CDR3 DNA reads TGCAGTGCAGGACAGGACTCCTACGAGCAGTACTTC. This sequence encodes CSAGQDSYEQYF.

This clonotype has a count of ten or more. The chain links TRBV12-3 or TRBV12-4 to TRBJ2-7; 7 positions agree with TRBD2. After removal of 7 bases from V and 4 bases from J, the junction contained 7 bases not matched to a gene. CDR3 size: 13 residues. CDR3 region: CASTPGGTYEQYF. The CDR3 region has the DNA TGTGCCAGCACTCCCGGGGGGACGTACGAGCAGTACTTC.

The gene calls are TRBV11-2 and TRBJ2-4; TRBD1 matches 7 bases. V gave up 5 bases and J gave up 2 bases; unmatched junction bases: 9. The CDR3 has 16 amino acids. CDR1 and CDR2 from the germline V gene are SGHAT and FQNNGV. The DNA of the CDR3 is TGTGCCAGCAGCCTATCCTTCAGGGGGTCCAAAAACATTCAGTACTTC. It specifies CASSLSFRGSKNIQYF.

As DNA, the CDR3 is TGTGCCAGCAGTTCCCTGACAGGGGTGAACACCGGGGAGCTGTTTTTT. This gives the protein CASSSLTGVNTGELFF. The genes are TRBV27 and TRBJ2-2, with TRBD1 matching over 8 bases. Germline lookup yields CDR1 MNHEY and CDR2 SMNVEV (reference sequence). The CDR3 length is 16 residues. V lost 4 bases, J lost 1 base, and 5 bases stayed unmatched.

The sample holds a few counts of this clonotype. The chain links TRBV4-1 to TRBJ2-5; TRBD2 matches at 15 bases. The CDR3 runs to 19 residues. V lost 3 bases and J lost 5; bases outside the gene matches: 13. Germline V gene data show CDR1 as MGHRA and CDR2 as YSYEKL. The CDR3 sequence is CASSHLSGLAGGPRETQYF. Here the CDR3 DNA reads TGCGCCAGCAGCCACCTCAGCGGACTAGCGGGGGGGCCGCGGGAGACCCAGTACTTC.

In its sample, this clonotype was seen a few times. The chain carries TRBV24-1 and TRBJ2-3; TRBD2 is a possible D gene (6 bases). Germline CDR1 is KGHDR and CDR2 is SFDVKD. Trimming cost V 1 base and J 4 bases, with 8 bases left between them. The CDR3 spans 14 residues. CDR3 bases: TGTGCCACCAGTGATTTCGGCGGGGCAGATACGCAGTATTTT. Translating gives CATSDFGGADTQYF.

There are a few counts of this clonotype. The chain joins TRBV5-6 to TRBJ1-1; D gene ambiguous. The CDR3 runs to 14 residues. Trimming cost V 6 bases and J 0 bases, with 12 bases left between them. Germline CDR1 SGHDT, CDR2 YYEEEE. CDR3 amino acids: CASTTVGLNTEAFF. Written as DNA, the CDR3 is TGTGCCAGCACTACAGTAGGGTTGAACACTGAAGCTTTCTTT.

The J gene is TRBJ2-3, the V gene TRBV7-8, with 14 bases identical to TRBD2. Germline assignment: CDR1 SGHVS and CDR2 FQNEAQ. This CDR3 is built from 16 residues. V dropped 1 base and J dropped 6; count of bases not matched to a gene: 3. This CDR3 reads CASSLDRLAGGDTQYF. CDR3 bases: TGTGCCAGCAGCTTAGACAGACTAGCGGGAGGGGATACGCAGTATTTT.

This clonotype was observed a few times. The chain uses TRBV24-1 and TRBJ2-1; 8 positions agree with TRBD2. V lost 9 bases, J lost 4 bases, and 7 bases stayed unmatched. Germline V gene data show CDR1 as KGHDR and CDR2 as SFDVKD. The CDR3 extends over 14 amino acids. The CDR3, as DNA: TGTGCCACCGGGGCGGGAGGACCATACAATGAGCAGTTCTTC. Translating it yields CATGAGGPYNEQFF.

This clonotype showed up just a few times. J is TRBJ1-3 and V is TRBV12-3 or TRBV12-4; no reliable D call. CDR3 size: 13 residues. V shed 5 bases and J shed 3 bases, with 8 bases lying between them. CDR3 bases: TGTGCCAGCAGTCCCCAGATTGGAAACACCATATATTTT. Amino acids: CASSPQIGNTIYF.

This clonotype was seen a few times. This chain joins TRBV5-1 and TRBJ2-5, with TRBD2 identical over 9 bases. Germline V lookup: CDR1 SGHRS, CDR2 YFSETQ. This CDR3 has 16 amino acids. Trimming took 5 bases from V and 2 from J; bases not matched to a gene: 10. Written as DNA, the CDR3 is TGCGCCAGCAGATCGGTCGGGACTAGCTTGCAAGAGACCCAGTACTTC. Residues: CASRSVGTSLQETQYF. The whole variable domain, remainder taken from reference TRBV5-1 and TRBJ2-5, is KAGVTQTPRYLIKTRGQQVTLSCSPISGHRSVSWYQQTPGQGLQFLFEYFSETQRNKGNFPGRFSGRQFSNSRSEMNVSTLELGDSALYLCASRSVGTSLQETQYFGPGTRLLVL.

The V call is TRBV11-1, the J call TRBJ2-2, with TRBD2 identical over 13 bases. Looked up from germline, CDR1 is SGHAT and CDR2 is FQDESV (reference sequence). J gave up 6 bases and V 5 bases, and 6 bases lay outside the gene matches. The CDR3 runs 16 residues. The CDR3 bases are TGTGCCAGCAGCGCGGCACTAGCGGGGGGGTCCGGGGAGCTGTTTTTT. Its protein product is CASSAALAGGSGELFF.

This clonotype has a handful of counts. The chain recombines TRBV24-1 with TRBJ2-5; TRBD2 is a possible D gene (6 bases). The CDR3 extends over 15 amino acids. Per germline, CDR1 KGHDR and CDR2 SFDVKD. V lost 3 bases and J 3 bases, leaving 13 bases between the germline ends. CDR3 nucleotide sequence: TGTGCCACCAGTGATATTTCTGCGGGAAAAGAGACCCAGTACTTC. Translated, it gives CATSDISAGKETQYF.

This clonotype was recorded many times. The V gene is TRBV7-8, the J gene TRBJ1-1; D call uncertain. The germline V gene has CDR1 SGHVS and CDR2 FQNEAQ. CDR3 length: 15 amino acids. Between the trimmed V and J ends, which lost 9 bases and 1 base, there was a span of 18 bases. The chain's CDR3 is CASIESSQQNTEAFF. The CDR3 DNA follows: TGTGCCAGTATAGAAAGTTCCCAGCAGAACACTGAAGCTTTCTTT.

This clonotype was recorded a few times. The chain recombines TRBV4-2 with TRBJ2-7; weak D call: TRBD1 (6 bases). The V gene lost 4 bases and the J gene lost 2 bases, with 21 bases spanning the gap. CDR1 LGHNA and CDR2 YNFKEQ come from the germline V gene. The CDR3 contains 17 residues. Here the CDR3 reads CASSLGQSPKQTYEQYF. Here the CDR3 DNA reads TGTGCCAGCAGCCTAGGACAGAGTCCAAAACAAACCTACGAGCAGTACTTC.

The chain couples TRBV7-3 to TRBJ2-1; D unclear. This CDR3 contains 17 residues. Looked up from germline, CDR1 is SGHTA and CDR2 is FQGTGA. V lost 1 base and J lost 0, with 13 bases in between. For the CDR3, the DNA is TGTGCCAGCAGCTTAAAATTGGCTCCTAGCTCCTACAATGAGCAGTTCTTC. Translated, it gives CASSLKLAPSSYNEQFF.

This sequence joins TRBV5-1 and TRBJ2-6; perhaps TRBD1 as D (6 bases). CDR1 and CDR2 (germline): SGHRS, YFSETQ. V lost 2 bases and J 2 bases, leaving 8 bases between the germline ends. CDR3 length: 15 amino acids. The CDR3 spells CASSFTGPGANVLTF. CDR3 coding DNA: TGCGCCAGCAGCTTCACAGGGCCTGGGGCCAACGTCCTGACTTTC.

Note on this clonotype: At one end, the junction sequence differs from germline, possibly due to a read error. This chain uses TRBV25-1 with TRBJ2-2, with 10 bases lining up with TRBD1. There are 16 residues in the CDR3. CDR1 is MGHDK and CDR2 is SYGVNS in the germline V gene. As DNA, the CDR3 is TGTGCCAGCAGTGCGCCGGGACAGGGGAACGCCGGGGAGCTGTTTTTT. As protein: CASSAPGQGNAGELFF.

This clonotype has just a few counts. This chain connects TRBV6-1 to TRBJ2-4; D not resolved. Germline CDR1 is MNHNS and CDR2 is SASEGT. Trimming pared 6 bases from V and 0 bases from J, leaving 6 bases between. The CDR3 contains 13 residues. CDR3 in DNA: TGTGCCAGCAGGGACCTAGCCAAAAACATTCAGTACTTC. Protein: CASRDLAKNIQYF.

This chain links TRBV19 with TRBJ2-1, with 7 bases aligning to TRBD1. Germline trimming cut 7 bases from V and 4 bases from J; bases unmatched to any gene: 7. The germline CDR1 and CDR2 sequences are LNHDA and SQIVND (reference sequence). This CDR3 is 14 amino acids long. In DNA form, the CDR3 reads TGTGCCAGTACCGCGCCGGGACAGTACAATGAGCAGTTCTTC. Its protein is CASTAPGQYNEQFF.

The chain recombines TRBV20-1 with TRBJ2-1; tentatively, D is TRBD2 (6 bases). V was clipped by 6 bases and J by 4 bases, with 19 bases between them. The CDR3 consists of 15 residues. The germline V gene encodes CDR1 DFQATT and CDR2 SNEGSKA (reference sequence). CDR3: CSARTISQGYNEQFF. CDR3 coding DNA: TGCAGTGCGAGGACTATTAGCCAGGGTTACAATGAGCAGTTCTTC.

The DNA of the CDR3 is TGCGCCAGCAGGGACAGGGGCACTGAAGCTTTCTTT. Translating it yields CASRDRGTEAFF. The chain joins TRBV5-1 to TRBJ1-1; 9 positions match TRBD1. The junction had 0 bases not matched to a gene; V was cut back by 5 bases and J by 4 bases. The CDR3 runs to 12 residues. In germline, CDR1 is SGHRS, CDR2 YFSETQ.

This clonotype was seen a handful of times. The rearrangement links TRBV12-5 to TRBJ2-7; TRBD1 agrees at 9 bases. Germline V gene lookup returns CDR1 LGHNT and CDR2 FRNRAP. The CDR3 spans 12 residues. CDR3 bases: TGTGCCGCCACCGGGACAGGGAACGAGCAGTACTTC. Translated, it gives CAATGTGNEQYF. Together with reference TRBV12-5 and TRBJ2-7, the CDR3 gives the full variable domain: DARVTQTPRHKVTEMGQEVTMRCQPILGHNTVFWYRQTMMQGLELLAYFRNRAPLDDSGMPKDRFSAEMPDATLATLKIQPSEPRDSAVYFCAATGTGNEQYFGPGTRLTVT.